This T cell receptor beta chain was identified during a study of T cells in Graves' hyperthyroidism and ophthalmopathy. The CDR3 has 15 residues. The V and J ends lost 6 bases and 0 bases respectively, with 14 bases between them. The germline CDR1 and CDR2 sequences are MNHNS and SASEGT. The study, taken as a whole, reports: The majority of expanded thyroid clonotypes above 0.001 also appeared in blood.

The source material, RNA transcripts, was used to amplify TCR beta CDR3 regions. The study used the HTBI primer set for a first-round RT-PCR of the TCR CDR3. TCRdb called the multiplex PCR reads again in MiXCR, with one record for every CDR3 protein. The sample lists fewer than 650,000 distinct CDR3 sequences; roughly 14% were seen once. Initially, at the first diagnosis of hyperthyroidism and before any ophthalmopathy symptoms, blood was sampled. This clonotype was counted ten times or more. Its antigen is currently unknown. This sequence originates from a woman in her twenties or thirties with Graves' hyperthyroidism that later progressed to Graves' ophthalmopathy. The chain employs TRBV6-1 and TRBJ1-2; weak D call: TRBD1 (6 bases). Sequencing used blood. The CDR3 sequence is CASSWAGTPNYGYTF. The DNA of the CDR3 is TGTGCCAGCAGCTGGGCCGGGACACCTAACTATGGCTACACCTTC.